This entry lists 11 T cell receptor beta chains sequenced from one sample in a study of cytomegalovirus exposure and HLA in healthy donors. Both 60 Vbeta primers and 13 Jbeta primers went into the PCR. The table came from immunoSEQ multiplex PCR; TCRdb's copy has only in-frame clones and leaves some out. The sample contains around 170,000 clones, just over 75% of which appear only once. Sequencing was carried out using PBMCs. The receptors were sampled from a man aged 40-50 years in good health and CMV-seronegative.

This clone was seen a single time. The chain couples TRBV27 to TRBJ2-5; a possible D gene is TRBD2 (7 bases). The length of the CDR3 is 14 residues. From germline, CDR1 is MNHEY and CDR2 SMNVEV (reference sequence). V was pared by 2 bases and J by 5 bases, with 12 bases between. The CDR3 here is CASSLEGGGETQYF. Here the CDR3 DNA reads TGTGCCAGCAGTTTAGAGGGGGGAGGGGAGACCCAGTACTTC.

This clone was seen only a few times. This chain uses TRBV7-9 with TRBJ1-1, with a weak D call TRBD1 (5 bases). Trimming pared 5 bases from V and 0 bases from J, leaving 10 bases between. Per germline, CDR1 SEHNR and CDR2 FQNEAQ (reference sequence). The CDR3 sequence is 14 residues long. The DNA for the CDR3 is TGTGCCAGCAGCCCCGCCAGGGTGAACACTGAAGCTTTCTTT. Protein: CASSPARVNTEAFF. The full variable domain, its missing parts supplied by reference TRBV7-9 and TRBJ1-1, is DTGVSQNPRHKITKRGQNVTFRCDPISEHNRLYWYRQTLGQGPEFLTYFQNEAQLEKSRLLSDRFSAERPKGSFSTLEIQRTEQGDSAMYLCASSPARVNTEAFFGQGTRLTVV.

Regarding this clone: A junction end diverges from the germline sequence, so it may reflect a read error. The same CDR3 arises from other DNA sequences in this sample as well. This rearrangement joins TRBV6-5 to TRBJ1-1; tentatively, D is TRBD1 (6 bases). Per the germline V gene, CDR1 is MNHEY and CDR2 is SVGAGI. The CDR3 consists of 14 residues. The CDR3 reads CASNYRALNTEAFF. DNA for the CDR3: TGCGCCAGCAACTACAGGGCGTTGAACACTGAAGCTTTCTTT.

This chain joins TRBV10-1 and TRBJ2-1; the D gene is possibly TRBD2 (6 bases). The CDR3 length is 14 residues. With 4 bases removed from V and 9 bases from J, the gap between germline ends came to 16 bases. CDR1 is WNHNN, CDR2 SYGVQD, per germline (reference sequence). This CDR3 reads CASSATASVAEQFF. CDR3 DNA: TGCGCCAGCAGTGCTACAGCTAGCGTCGCTGAGCAGTTCTTC.

This clone has a handful of counts. V usage is TRBV20-1 and J usage is TRBJ2-3, with D possibly TRBD2 on 5 matching bases. V lost 6 bases to trimming and J lost 8 bases, with 12 bases between them. The CDR3 spans 11 residues. CDR1 is DFQATT and CDR2 is SNEGSKA in the germline V gene (reference sequence). CDR3 sequence (DNA): TGCAGTGCCAAGACTGAGGGTACGCAGTATTTT. This codes for CSAKTEGTQYF.

The chain is built from TRBV29-1 and TRBJ2-7, with a possible D match to TRBD1 (7 bases). The germline V and J ends were trimmed by 3 bases and 3 bases, with 12 bases remaining between them. CDR1 is SQVTM, CDR2 ANQGSEA, per germline. CDR3 length: 13 residues. The CDR3 loop is CSVEGQGGYEQYF. The DNA for the CDR3 is TGCAGCGTTGAGGGTCAGGGGGGCTACGAGCAGTACTTC.

The chain has TRBV7-9 and TRBJ2-1, with TRBD2 as a possible D gene (6 bases). This CDR3 is 13 amino acids long. V dropped 5 bases and J dropped 5 bases, with 10 bases sitting between them. Germline V gene sequence: CDR1 SEHNR, CDR2 FQNEAQ (reference sequence). The DNA of the CDR3 is TGTGCCAGCAGCAGGGACTTGAACAATGAGCAGTTCTTC. It codes for CASSRDLNNEQFF.

The V call is TRBV6-5, the J call TRBJ2-5; possibly TRBD2 for D (6 bases). Germline V lookup: CDR1 MNHEY, CDR2 SVGAGI. V lost 0 bases to trimming and J lost 1 base, with 12 bases between them. The CDR3 is 16 amino acids. The CDR3 DNA is TGTGCCAGCAGTTACTCTATGGAGGGTACCCAAGAGACCCAGTACTTC. It codes for CASSYSMEGTQETQYF.

This chain connects TRBV5-1 to TRBJ2-1, with a tentative D call TRBD2 (5 bases). There are 12 residues in the CDR3. Trimming pared 4 bases from V and 10 bases from J, leaving 12 bases between. The germline CDR1 and CDR2 sequences are SGHRS and YFSETQ. CDR3 protein: CASSLDGGEQFF. The CDR3 nucleotides read TGCGCCAGCAGCCTTGACGGAGGAGAGCAGTTCTTC.

The chain recombines TRBV7-6 with TRBJ1-2; TRBD1 aligns across 7 bases. The CDR3 is 14 amino acids. CDR1 is SGHVS, CDR2 FNYEAQ, per germline. The ends lost 5 bases at V and 5 bases at J; junction bases unmatched: 8. The CDR3 nucleotides read TGTGCCAGCAGCCTCTCTTCAGGGGGGTATGGCTACACCTTC. As protein: CASSLSSGGYGYTF. Based on the CDR3 plus reference TRBV7-6 and TRBJ1-2, the full variable domain is GAGVSQSPRYKVTKRGQDVALRCDPISGHVSLYWYRQALGQGPEFLTYFNYEAQQDKSGLPNDRFSAERPEGSISTLTIQRTEQRDSAMYRCASSLSSGGYGYTFGSGTRLTVV.

The CDR3 is CASSQGADYGYTF. The CDR3 nucleotides are TGTGCCAGCTCCCAGGGGGCTGACTATGGCTACACCTTC. The gene calls are TRBV18 and TRBJ1-2; 8 bases map to TRBD1. Germline V gene sequence: CDR1 KGHSH, CDR2 LQKENI. V shed 6 bases and J 3 bases; nucleotides not matched to a gene: 3. The CDR3 sequence is 13 residues long.